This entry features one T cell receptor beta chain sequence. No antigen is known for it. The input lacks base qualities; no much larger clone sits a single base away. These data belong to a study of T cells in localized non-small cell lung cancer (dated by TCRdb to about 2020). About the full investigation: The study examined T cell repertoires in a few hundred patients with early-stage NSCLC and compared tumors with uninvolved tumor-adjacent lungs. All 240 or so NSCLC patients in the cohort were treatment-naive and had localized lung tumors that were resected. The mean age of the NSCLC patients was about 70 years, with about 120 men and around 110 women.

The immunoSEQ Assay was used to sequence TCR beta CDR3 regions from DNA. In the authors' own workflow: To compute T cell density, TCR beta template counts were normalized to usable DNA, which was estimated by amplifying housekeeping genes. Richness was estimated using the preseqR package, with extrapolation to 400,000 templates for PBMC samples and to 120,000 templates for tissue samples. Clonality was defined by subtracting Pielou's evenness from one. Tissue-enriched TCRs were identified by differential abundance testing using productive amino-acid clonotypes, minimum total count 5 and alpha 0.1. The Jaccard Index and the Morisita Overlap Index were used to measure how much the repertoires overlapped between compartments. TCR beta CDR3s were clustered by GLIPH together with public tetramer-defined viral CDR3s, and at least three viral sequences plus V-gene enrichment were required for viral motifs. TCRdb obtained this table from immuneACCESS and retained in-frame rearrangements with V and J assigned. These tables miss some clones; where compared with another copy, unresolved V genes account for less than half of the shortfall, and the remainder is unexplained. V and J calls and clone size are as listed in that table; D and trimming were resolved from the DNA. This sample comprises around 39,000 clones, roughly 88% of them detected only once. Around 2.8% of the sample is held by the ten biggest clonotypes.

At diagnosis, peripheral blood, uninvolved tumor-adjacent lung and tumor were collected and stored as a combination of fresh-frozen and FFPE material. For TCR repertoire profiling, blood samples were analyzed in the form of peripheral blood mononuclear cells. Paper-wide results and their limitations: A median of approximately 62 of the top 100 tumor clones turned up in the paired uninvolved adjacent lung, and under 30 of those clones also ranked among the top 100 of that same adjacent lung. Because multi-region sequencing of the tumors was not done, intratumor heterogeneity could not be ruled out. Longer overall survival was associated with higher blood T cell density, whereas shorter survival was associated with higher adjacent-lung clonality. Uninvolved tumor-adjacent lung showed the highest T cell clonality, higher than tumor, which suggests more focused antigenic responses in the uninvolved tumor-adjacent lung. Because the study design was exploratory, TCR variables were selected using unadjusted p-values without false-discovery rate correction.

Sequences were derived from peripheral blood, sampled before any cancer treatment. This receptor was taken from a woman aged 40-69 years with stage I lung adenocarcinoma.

The CDR3 corresponds to CASSLWGGSGNTIYF. The base sequence is TGTGCCAGCAGCTTATGGGGGGGCTCTGGAAACACCATATATTTT. The sequence is built from TRBV11-2 and TRBJ1-3; matching of 5 bases hints at TRBD1 as the D gene. V is shortened by 2 bases, J by 0 bases, and the region joining them spans 8 bases. CDR1 and CDR2, looked up from the germline V gene, are SGHAT and FQNNGV. Measured from the cysteine to the phenylalanine, the CDR3 is 15 residues long. The CDR3 DNA has 45 bases and is translated from base 1.